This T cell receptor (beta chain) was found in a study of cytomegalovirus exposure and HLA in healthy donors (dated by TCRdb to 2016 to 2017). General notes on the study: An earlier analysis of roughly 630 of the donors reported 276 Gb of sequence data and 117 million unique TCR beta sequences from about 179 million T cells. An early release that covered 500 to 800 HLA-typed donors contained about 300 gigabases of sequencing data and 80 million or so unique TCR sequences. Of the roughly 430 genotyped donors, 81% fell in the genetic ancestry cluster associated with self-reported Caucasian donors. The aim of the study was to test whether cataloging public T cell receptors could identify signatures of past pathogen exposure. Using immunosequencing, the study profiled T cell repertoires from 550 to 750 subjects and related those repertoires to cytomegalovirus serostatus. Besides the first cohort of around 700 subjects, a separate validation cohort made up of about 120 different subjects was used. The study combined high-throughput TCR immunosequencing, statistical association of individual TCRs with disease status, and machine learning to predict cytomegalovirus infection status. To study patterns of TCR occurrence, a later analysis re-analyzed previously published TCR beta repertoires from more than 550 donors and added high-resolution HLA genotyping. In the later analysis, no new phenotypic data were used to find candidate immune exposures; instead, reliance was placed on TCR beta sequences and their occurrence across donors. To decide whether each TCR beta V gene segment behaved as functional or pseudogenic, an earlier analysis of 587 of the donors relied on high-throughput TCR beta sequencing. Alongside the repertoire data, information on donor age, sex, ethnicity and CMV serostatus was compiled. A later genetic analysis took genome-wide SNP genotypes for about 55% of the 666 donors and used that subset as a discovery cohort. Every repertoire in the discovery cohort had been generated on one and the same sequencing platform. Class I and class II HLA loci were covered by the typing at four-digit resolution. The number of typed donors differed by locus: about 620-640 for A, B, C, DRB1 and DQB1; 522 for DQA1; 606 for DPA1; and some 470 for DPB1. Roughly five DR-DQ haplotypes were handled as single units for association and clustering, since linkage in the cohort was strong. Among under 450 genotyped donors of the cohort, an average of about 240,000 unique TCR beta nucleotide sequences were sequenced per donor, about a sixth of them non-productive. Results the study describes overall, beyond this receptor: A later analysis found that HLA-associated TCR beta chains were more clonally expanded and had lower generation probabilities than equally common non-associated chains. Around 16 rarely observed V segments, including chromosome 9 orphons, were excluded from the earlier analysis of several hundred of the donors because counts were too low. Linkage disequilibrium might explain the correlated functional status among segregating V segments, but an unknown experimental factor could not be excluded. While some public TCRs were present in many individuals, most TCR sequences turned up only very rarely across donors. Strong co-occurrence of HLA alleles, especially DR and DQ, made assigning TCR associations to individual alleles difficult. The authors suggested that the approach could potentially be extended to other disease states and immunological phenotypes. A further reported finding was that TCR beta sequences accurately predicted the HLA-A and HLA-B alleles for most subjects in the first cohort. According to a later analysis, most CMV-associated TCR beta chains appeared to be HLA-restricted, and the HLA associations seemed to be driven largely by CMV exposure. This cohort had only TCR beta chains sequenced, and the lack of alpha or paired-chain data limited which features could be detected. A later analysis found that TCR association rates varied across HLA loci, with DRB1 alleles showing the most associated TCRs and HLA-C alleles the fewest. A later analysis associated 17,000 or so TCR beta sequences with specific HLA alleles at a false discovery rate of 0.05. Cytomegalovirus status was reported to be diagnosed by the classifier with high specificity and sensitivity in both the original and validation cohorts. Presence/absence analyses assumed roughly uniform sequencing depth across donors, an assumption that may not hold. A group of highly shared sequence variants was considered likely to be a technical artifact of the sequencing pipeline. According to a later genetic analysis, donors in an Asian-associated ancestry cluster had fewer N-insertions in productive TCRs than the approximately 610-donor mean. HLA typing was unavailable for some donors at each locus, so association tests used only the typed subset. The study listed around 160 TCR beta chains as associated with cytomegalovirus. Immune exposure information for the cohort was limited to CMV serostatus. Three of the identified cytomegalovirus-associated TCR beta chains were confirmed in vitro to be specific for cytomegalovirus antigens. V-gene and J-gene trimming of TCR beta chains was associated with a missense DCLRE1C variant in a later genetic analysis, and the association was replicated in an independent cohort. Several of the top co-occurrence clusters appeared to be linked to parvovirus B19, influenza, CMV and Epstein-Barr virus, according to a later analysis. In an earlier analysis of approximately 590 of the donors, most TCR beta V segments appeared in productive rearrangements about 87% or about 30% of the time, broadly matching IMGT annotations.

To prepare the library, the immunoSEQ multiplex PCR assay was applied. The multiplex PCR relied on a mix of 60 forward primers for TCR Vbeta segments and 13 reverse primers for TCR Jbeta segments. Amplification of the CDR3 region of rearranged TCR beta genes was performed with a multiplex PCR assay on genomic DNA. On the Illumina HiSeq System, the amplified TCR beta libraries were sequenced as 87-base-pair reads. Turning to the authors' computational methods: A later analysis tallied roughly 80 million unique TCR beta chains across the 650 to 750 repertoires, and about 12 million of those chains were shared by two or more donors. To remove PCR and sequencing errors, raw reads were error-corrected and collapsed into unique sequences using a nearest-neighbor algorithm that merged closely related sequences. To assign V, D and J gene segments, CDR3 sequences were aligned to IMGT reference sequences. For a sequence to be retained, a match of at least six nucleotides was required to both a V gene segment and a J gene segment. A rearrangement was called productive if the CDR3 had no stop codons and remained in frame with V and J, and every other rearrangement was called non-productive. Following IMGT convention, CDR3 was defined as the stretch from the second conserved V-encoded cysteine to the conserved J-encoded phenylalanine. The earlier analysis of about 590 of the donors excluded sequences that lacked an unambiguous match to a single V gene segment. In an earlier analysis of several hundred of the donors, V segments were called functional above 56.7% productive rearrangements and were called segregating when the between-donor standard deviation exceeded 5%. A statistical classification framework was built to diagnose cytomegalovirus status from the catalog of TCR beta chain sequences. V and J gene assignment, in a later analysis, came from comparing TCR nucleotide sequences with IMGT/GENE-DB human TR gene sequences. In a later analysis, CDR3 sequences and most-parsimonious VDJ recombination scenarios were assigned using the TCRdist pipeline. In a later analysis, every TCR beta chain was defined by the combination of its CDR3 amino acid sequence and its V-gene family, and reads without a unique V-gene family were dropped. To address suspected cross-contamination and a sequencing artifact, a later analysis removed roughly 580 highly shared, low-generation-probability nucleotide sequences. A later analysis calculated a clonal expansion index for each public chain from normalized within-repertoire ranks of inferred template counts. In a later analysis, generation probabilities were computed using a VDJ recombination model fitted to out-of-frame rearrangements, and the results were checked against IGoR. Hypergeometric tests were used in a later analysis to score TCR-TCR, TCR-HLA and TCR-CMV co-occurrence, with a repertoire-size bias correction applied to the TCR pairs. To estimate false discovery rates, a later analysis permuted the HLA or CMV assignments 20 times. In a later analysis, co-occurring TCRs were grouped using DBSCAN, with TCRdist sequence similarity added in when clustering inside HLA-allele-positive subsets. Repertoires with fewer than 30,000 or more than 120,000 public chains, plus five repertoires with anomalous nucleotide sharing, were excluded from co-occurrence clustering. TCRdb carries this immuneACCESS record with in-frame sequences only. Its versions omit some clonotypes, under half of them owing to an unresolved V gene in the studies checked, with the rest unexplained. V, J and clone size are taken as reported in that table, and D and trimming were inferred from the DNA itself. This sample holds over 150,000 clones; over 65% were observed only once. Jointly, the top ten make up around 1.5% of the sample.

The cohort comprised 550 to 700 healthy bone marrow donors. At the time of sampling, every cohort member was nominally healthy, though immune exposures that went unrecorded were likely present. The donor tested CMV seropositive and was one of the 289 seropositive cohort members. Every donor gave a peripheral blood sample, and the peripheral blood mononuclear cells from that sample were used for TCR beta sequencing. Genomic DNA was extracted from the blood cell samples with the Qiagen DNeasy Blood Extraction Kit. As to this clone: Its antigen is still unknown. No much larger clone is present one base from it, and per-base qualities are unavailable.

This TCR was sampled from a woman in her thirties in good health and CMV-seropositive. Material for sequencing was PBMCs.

The CDR3 corresponds to CASSQWVGGETQYF. The DNA is TGTGCCAGCAGCCAATGGGTCGGGGGGGAGACCCAGTACTTC. Recombination joined TRBV14 with TRBJ2-5, with 7 central nucleotides matching TRBD2. The CDR3 sequence holds 14 residues, the cysteine and phenylalanine included. Of the read, only the CDR3 DNA is kept; its 42 bases are in frame from base 1. CDR1 SGHDN and CDR2 FVKESK are derived from the germline V gene. The junction shows trimming of 2 bases on V and 5 bases on J, and the gene matches do not reach 5 bases of it.